The rows below give T cell receptor beta chains drawn from one sample of a study of CD8+CD57+ T cells in acquired aplastic anemia. TCRdb reprocessed the reads with MiXCR, giving one entry per CDR3 protein. The sample holds about 180,000 distinct CDR3 sequences, 55% to 65% seen once. Material for sequencing was sorted CD4+, CD8+, or CD8+CD57+ T cells (not recorded which) from PBMCs. The receptor source for this set is a human donor with aplastic anemia. CDR3s include the opening cysteine and the closing phenylalanine or tryptophan. The order of the fields is clone size, V gene, J gene, D gene, CDR3 protein, CDR3 DNA. The D gene is left open where the match is weak. Only part of the rows carry a size: once, few, many, or a class if the clone is expanded.

clone_size: few
v_call: TRBV3-1
j_call: TRBJ1-1
d_call: NA
cdr3_aa: CASSQGKMRTEAFF
cdr3_nt: TGTGCCAGCAGCCAAGGTAAAATGCGCACTGAAGCTTTCTTT

clone_size: NA
v_call: TRBV7-8
j_call: TRBJ1-2
d_call: TRBD1
cdr3_aa: CASSLAPGQNYDYTF
cdr3_nt: TGTGCCAGCAGCTTAGCGCCGGGACAGAACTATGACTACACCTTC

clone_size: NA
v_call: TRBV7-2
j_call: TRBJ2-3
d_call: NA
cdr3_aa: CASSLVSRAGDTQYF
cdr3_nt: TGTGCCAGCAGCTTAGTCAGCAGGGCGGGCGATACGCAGTATTTT

clone_size: NA
v_call: TRBV20-1
j_call: TRBJ1-1
d_call: TRBD1
cdr3_aa: CSVTTGTNTEAFF
cdr3_nt: TGCAGTGTCACGACAGGGACGAACACTGAAGCTTTCTTT

clone_size: NA
v_call: TRBV5-6
j_call: TRBJ1-5
d_call: TRBD1
cdr3_aa: CASSFTGTGSNQPQHF
cdr3_nt: TGTGCCAGCAGCTTTACCGGGACAGGGAGCAATCAGCCCCAGCATTTT

clone_size: NA
v_call: TRBV15
j_call: TRBJ2-5
d_call: NA
cdr3_aa: CATSRLGRYQEAQYF
cdr3_nt: TGTGCCACCAGCAGACTGGGGCGCTACCAAGAGGCCCAGTACTTC

clone_size: NA
v_call: TRBV6-4
j_call: TRBJ2-1
d_call: TRBD2
cdr3_aa: CASSDLGTSGYNEQFF
cdr3_nt: TGTGCCAGCAGTGACCTCGGGACTAGCGGGTACAATGAGCAGTTCTTC

clone_size: NA
v_call: TRBV5-1
j_call: TRBJ2-7
d_call: TRBD1
cdr3_aa: CASSLNRDRRLNEQYF
cdr3_nt: TGTGCCAGCAGCTTGAACCGGGACAGGAGGCTGAACGAGCAGTACTTC

clone_size: NA
v_call: TRBV7-2
j_call: TRBJ2-1
d_call: NA
cdr3_aa: CASSWWDKRNEQFF
cdr3_nt: TGTGCCAGCAGCTGGTGGGACAAACGGAATGAGCAGTTCTTC

clone_size: many
v_call: TRBV6-5
j_call: TRBJ1-5
d_call: NA
cdr3_aa: CASSTGLNQPQHF
cdr3_nt: TGTGCCAGCAGTACCGGCCTTAATCAGCCCCAGCATTTT

clone_size: NA
v_call: TRBV29-1
j_call: TRBJ2-1
d_call: NA
cdr3_aa: CSVASGVRSEQFF
cdr3_nt: TGCAGCGTAGCCTCGGGCGTAAGGAGTGAGCAGTTCTTC

clone_size: NA
v_call: TRBV7-8
j_call: TRBJ1-1
d_call: NA
cdr3_aa: CASSPRRNTEAFF
cdr3_nt: TGTGCCAGCAGCCCACGCAGGAACACTGAAGCTTTCTTT

clone_size: NA
v_call: TRBV15
j_call: TRBJ2-7
d_call: TRBD1
cdr3_aa: CATSSPMTGTGEQYF
cdr3_nt: TGTGCCACCAGCAGCCCAATGACAGGGACGGGTGAGCAGTACTTC

clone_size: few
v_call: TRBV20-1
j_call: TRBJ1-2
d_call: TRBD1
cdr3_aa: CSARRSGTDYGYTF
cdr3_nt: TGCAGTGCTAGAAGGAGCGGGACAGACTATGGCTACACCTTC

clone_size: medium-sized
v_call: TRBV5-6
j_call: TRBJ2-3
d_call: TRBD1
cdr3_aa: CASSPGVTTGQDTTDTQYF
cdr3_nt: TGTGCCAGCAGCCCCGGCGTGACGACGGGACAGGACACCACAGATACGCAGTATTTT

clone_size: NA
v_call: TRBV5-1
j_call: TRBJ1-1
d_call: NA
cdr3_aa: CASSLSDTEAFF
cdr3_nt: TGCGCCAGCAGCTTGTCGGACACTGAAGCTTTCTTT

clone_size: few
v_call: TRBV19
j_call: TRBJ2-2
d_call: TRBD1
cdr3_aa: CASGQENTGELFF
cdr3_nt: TGTGCCAGTGGACAGGAGAACACCGGGGAGCTGTTTTTT

clone_size: many
v_call: TRBV6-1
j_call: TRBJ2-2
d_call: NA
cdr3_aa: CASSVHRPPNTGELFF
cdr3_nt: TGTGCCAGCAGTGTACACAGACCCCCGAACACCGGGGAGCTGTTTTTT

clone_size: NA
v_call: TRBV7-9
j_call: TRBJ2-7
d_call: TRBD1
cdr3_aa: CASGGQNAEQYF
cdr3_nt: TGTGCCAGCGGGGGACAGAATGCCGAGCAGTACTTC

clone_size: NA
v_call: TRBV19
j_call: TRBJ2-7
d_call: NA
cdr3_aa: CASSIDLDQWREQYF
cdr3_nt: TGTGCCAGTAGTATAGATCTTGACCAATGGAGGGAGCAGTACTTC

clone_size: NA
v_call: TRBV10-3
j_call: TRBJ2-1
d_call: TRBD2
cdr3_aa: CATGVAGGLDNEQFF
cdr3_nt: TGTGCCACCGGGGTCGCGGGGGGGCTCGACAATGAGCAGTTCTTC

clone_size: NA
v_call: TRBV7-9
j_call: TRBJ2-2
d_call: TRBD2
cdr3_aa: CASSFQLAGGELFF
cdr3_nt: TGTGCCAGCAGCTTCCAACTAGCGGGCGGGGAGCTGTTTTTT

clone_size: NA
v_call: TRBV7-8
j_call: TRBJ2-7
d_call: NA
cdr3_aa: CASSFLGDYEQYF
cdr3_nt: TGTGCCAGCAGCTTTTTGGGGGACTACGAGCAGTACTTC

clone_size: many
v_call: TRBV11-2
j_call: TRBJ2-7
d_call: NA
cdr3_aa: CASSLAAGQSYEQYF
cdr3_nt: TGTGCCAGCAGCCTAGCTGCGGGGCAGTCCTACGAGCAGTACTTC

clone_size: once
v_call: TRBV2
j_call: TRBJ2-7
d_call: NA
cdr3_aa: CASSQGAGVDEQYF
cdr3_nt: TGTGCCAGCAGCCAGGGCGCAGGGGTGGACGAGCAGTACTTC

clone_size: NA
v_call: TRBV7-9
j_call: TRBJ1-2
d_call: NA
cdr3_aa: CASSLAGKGGYGYTF
cdr3_nt: TGTGCCAGCAGCTTAGCAGGGAAGGGGGGCTATGGCTACACCTTC

clone_size: NA
v_call: TRBV7-2
j_call: TRBJ2-3
d_call: TRBD1
cdr3_aa: CASSLRQGDEQYF
cdr3_nt: TGTGCCAGCAGCCTAAGACAGGGGGATGAGCAGTATTTT

clone_size: NA
v_call: TRBV10-3
j_call: TRBJ1-5
d_call: NA
cdr3_aa: CAISESRFPQHF
cdr3_nt: TGTGCCATCAGTGAGTCGAGATTTCCCCAGCATTTT

clone_size: NA
v_call: TRBV9
j_call: TRBJ1-6
d_call: NA
cdr3_aa: CASSARSDSLEPLHF
cdr3_nt: TGTGCCAGCAGTGCGCGTAGTGACAGCCTCGAACCCCTCCACTTT

clone_size: once
v_call: TRBV19
j_call: TRBJ2-5
d_call: NA
cdr3_aa: CASSIRIRRELGTETQYF
cdr3_nt: TGTGCCAGTAGTATCAGAATCCGGAGGGAATTAGGGACGGAGACCCAGTACTTC

clone_size: NA
v_call: TRBV6-5
j_call: TRBJ2-1
d_call: NA
cdr3_aa: CASSYSDRSEQFF
cdr3_nt: TGTGCCAGCAGTTACTCAGACAGGTCTGAGCAGTTCTTC

clone_size: NA
v_call: TRBV7-2
j_call: TRBJ2-1
d_call: NA
cdr3_aa: CAGSSHQGGYNEQFF
cdr3_nt: TGTGCCGGCAGCTCGCACCAGGGCGGCTACAATGAGCAGTTCTTC

clone_size: NA
v_call: TRBV7-3
j_call: TRBJ2-1
d_call: NA
cdr3_aa: CASSLSMAVSYNEQFF
cdr3_nt: TGTGCCAGCAGCTTAAGCATGGCGGTCTCCTACAATGAGCAGTTCTTC